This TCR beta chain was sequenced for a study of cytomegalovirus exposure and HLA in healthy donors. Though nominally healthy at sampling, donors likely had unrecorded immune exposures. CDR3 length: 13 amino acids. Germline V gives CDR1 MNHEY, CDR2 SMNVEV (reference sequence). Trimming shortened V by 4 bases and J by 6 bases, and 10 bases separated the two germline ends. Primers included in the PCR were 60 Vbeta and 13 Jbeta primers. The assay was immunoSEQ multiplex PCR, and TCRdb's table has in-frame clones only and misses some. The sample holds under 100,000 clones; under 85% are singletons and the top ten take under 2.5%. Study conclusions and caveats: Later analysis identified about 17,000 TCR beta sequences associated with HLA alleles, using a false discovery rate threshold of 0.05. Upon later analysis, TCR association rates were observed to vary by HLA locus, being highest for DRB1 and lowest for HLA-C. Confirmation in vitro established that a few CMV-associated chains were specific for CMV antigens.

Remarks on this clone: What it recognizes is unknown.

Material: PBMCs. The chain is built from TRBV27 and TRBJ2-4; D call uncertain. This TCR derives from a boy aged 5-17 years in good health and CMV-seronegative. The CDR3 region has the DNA TGTGCCAGCAGTTCGTACGGTTTAAACATTCAGTACTTC. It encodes CASSSYGLNIQYF.